The 3 T cell receptor beta chains below come from one sample, sequenced in a study of regulatory and conventional T cells in RAG deficiency. The repertoire was sequenced with immunoSEQ multiplex PCR; TCRdb's copy has only in-frame clones and lacks some. The sample contains fewer than 35,000 clones, approximately 90% of which appear only once. These data also featured in a second study, about regulatory T cells. That paper notes: Primers: 52 TRBV forward and 13 TRBJ reverse.

The specimen sequenced was CD8+ T cells sorted from blood. The receptors derive from a human donor in good health.

This clone showed up just once. V gene TRBV4-3 combines with J gene TRBJ1-1; perhaps TRBD1 as D (6 bases). Germline V CDR1 and CDR2: LGHNA, YSLEER. V was cut by 0 bases and J by 4 bases, with 9 bases left in between. The length of the CDR3 is 14 residues. The CDR3 loop is CASSQEQGPTEAFF. CDR3 nucleotide sequence: TGCGCCAGCAGCCAAGAACAGGGACCCACTGAAGCTTTCTTT.

This clone was observed a single time. The junction departs from germline at one end; a sequencing error may be responsible. This chain uses TRBV7-7 with TRBJ2-2; the D gene is possibly TRBD2 (6 bases). CDR3 size: 15 residues. Germline-derived CDR1 and CDR2 are SSHAT and FNYEAQ (reference sequence). The CDR3 DNA reads as TGTGCTAGCAGCGGTGAATCACCCGGGGGCGGGGAGCTGTTTTTT. Translation: CASSGESPGGGELFF.

The chain couples TRBV5-8 to TRBJ2-3; no reliable D call. The CDR3 covers 14 residues. The germline V gene has CDR1 SGHTS and CDR2 YDEGEE. V was clipped by 0 bases and J by 4 bases, with 9 bases between them. CDR3 bases: TGTGCCAGCAGCTTGGACCACACCGCAGATACGCAGTATTTT. It is translated as CASSLDHTADTQYF.